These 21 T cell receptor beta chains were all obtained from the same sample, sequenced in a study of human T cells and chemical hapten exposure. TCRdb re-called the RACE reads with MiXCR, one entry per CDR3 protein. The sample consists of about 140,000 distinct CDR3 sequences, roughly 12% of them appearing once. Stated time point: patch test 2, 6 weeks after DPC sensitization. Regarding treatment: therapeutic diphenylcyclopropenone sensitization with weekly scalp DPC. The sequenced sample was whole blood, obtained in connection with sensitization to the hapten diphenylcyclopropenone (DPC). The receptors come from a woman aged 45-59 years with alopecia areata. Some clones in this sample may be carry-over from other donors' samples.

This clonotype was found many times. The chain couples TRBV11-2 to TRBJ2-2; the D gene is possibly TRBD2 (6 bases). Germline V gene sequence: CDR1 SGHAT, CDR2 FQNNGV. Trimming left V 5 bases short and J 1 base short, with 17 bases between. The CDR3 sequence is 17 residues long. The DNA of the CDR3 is TGTGCCAGCAGCCCAAACTGGGCGGGGAGGAACACCGGGGAGCTGTTTTTT. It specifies CASSPNWAGRNTGELFF.

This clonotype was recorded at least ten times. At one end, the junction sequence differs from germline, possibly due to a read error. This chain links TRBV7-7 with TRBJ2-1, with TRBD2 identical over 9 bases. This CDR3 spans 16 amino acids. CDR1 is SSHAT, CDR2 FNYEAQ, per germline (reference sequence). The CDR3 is CASSSNAGGRATEQFF. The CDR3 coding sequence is TGTGCTAGCAGCTCCAACGCCGGCGGGAGGGCCACGGAGCAGTTCTTC.

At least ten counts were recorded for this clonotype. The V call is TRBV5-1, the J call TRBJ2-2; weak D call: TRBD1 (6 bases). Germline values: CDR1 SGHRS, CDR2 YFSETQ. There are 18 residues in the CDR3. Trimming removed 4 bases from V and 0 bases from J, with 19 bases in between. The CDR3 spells CASSHTQTGFANTGELFF. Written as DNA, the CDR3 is TGCGCCAGCAGCCACACACAGACAGGATTCGCGAACACCGGGGAGCTGTTTTTT. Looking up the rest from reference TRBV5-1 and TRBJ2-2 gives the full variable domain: KAGVTQTPRYLIKTRGQQVTLSCSPISGHRSVSWYQQTPGQGLQFLFEYFSETQRNKGNFPGRFSGRQFSNSRSEMNVSTLELGDSALYLCASSHTQTGFANTGELFFGEGSRLTVL.

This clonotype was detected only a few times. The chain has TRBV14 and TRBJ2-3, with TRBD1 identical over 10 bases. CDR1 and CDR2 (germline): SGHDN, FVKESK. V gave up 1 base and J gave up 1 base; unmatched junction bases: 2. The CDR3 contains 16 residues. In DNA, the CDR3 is TGTGCCAGCAGCCAAGGAGGGACAGGGGGCACAGATACGCAGTATTTT. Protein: CASSQGGTGGTDTQYF.

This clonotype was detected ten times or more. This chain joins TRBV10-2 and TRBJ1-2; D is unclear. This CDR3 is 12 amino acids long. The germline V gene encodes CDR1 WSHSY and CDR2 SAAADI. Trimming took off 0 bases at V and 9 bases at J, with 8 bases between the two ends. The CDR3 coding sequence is TGCGCCAGCAGTGAGTCGGTTCGGAGCTACACCTTC. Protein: CASSESVRSYTF.

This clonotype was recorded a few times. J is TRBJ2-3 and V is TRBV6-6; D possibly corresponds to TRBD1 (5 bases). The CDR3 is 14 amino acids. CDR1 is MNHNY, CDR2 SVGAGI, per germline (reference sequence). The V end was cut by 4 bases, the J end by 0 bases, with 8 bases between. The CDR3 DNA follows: TGTGCCAGCAGTTCAGGGCAAAGCACAGATACGCAGTATTTT. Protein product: CASSSGQSTDTQYF.

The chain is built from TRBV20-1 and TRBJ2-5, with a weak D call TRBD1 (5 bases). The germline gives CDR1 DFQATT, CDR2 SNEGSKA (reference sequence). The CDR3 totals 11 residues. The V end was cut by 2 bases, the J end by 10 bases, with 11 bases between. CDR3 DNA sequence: TGCAGTGCTAGAAGGCCGCAGGGCCAGTACTTC. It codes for CSARRPQGQYF.

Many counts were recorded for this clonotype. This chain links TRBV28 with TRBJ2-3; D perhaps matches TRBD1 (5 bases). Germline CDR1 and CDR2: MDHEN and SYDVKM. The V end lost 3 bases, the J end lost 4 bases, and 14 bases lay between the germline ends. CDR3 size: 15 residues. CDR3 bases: TGTGCCAGCAGTTTCTTACAGGCCGCGGCAGATACGCAGTATTTT. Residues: CASSFLQAAADTQYF. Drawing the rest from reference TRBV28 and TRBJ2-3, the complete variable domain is DVKVTQSSRYLVKRTGEKVFLECVQDMDHENMFWYRQDPGLGLRLIYFSYDVKMKEKGDIPEGYSVSREKKERFSLILESASTNQTSMYLCASSFLQAAADTQYFGPGTRLTVL.

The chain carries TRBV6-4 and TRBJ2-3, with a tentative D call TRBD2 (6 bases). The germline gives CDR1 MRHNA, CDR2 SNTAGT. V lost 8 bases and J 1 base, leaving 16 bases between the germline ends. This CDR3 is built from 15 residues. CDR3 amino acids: CASSRGTRGTDTQYF. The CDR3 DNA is TGTGCCAGCTCTCGGGGGACCCGGGGCACAGATACGCAGTATTTT.

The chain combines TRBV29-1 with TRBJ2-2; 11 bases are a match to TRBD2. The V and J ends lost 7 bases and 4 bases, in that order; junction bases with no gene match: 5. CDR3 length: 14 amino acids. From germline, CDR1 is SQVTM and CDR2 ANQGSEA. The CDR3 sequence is CSGQTSGITGELFF. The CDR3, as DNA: TGCAGCGGCCAGACTAGCGGGATCACCGGGGAGCTGTTTTTT.

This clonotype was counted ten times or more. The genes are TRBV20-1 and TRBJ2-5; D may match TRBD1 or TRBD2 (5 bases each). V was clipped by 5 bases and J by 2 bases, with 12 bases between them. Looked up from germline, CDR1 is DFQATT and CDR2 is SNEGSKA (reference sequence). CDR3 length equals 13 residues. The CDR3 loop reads CSASRDAQETQYF. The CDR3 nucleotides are TGCAGTGCTTCCCGGGACGCGCAAGAGACCCAGTACTTC.

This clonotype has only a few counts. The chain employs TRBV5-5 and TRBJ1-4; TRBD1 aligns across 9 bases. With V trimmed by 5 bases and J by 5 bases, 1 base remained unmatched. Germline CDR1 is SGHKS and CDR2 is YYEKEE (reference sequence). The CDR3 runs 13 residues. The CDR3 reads CASSDRGNEKLFF. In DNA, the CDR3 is TGTGCCAGCAGTGACAGGGGGAATGAAAAACTGTTTTTT.

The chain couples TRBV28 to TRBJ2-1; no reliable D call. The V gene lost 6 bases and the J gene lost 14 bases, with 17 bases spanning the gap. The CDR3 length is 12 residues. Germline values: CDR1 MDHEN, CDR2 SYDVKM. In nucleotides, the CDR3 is TGTGCCAGCAGCCCCCCGTCCCTGCTGGAGTTCTTC. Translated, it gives CASSPPSLLEFF.

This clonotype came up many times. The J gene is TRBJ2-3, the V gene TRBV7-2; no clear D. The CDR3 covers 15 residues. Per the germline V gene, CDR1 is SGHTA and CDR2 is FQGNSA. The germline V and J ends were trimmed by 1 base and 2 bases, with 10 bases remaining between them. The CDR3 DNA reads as TGTGCCAGCAGCTTAGGGCGTAGCTCCACAGATACGCAGTATTTT. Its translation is CASSLGRSSTDTQYF.

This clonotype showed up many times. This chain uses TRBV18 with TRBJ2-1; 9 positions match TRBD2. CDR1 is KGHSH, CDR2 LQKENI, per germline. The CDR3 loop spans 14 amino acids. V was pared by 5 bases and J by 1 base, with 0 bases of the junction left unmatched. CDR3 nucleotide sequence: TGTGCCAGCTCAGCGGGAGGGTCCTACAATGAGCAGTTCTTC. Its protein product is CASSAGGSYNEQFF.

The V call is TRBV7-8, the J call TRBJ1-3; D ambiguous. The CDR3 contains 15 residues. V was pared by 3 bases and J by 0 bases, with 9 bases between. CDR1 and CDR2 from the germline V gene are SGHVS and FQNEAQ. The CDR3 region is CASSFPGPSGNTIYF. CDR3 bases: TGTGCCAGCAGCTTTCCAGGCCCCTCTGGAAACACCATATATTTT.

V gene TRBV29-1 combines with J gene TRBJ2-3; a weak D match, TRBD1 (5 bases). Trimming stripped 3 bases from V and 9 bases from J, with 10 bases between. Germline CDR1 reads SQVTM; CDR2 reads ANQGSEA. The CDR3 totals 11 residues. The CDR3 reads CSVDQGLTQYF. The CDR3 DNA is TGCAGCGTTGATCAGGGTCTGACGCAGTATTTT.

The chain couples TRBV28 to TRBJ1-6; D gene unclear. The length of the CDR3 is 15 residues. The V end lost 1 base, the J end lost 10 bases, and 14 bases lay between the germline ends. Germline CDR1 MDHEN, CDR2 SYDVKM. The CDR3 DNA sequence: TGTGCCAGCAGTTTATCCCCCGACGGCGGATCACCCCTCCACTTT. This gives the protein CASSLSPDGGSPLHF.

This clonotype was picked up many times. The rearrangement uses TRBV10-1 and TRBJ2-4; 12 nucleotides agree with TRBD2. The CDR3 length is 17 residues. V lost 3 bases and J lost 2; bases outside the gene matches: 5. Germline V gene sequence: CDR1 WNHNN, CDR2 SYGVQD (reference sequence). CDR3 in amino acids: CASSERTSGTSKNIQYF. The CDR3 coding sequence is TGCGCCAGCAGTGAAAGGACTAGCGGGACCTCCAAAAACATTCAGTACTTC.

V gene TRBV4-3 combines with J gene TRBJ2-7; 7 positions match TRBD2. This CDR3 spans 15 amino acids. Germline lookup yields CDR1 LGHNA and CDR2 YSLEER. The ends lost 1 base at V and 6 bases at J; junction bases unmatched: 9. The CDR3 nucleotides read TGCGCCAGCAGCCAAGCGTCAGCGGGGCTTAGCGAGCAGTACTTC. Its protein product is CASSQASAGLSEQYF.

This CDR3 is CSARGGLAGPTAGELFF. As DNA, the CDR3 is TGCAGTGCTAGGGGGGGACTAGCGGGACCAACCGCCGGGGAGCTGTTTTTT. The chain carries TRBV20-1 and TRBJ2-2; 13 bases map to TRBD2. Losses at the gene ends were 3 bases for V and 6 bases for J; bases not matched to a gene: 10. The CDR3 contains 17 residues. The germline V gene has CDR1 DFQATT and CDR2 SNEGSKA (reference sequence).